The 6 T cell receptor beta chains below all came from one sample that was sequenced in a study of T cell responses to AZD1222 COVID-19 vaccine. TCRdb's table, derived via immunoSEQ multiplex PCR, lists solely in-frame clones and lacks some. Of about 160,000 clones in the sample, 85% to 95% were seen once. Material: peripheral blood, obtained 28 days after the second AZD1222 dose. Source of these receptors: an adult who received the AZD1222 COVID-19 vaccine.

On this clone: At one boundary the junction diverges from the germline segment, which might be a read error. The genes are TRBV5-1 and TRBJ1-1, with D unclear. Germline V gives CDR1 SGHRS, CDR2 YFSETQ. There are 12 residues in the CDR3. The CDR3 spells CASSLDRAVSVF. Written as DNA, the CDR3 is TGCGCCAGCAGCTTGGATCGGGCAGTCTCGGTCTTT.

The rearrangement links TRBV21-1 to TRBJ1-5. TRBV21-1 is a documented pseudogene. The CDR3 consists of 17 residues. The CDR3 sequence: CASSKEKEVHSNQPQHF. The CDR3 nucleotides are TGTGCCAGCAGCAAAGAGAAGGAGGTTCATAGCAATCAGCCCCAGCATTTT.

The chain recombines TRBV7-8 with TRBJ2-2, with TRBD2 identical over 12 bases. Germline CDR1 reads SGHVS; CDR2 reads FQNEAQ. This CDR3 comprises 16 residues. Unmatched junction bases numbered 7, after V lost 5 bases and J lost 6 bases. The CDR3 reads CASSQWTSGNSGELFF. CDR3 DNA: TGTGCCAGCAGCCAATGGACTAGCGGGAATTCCGGGGAGCTGTTTTTT.

This chain joins TRBV7-9 and TRBJ2-2; D gene ambiguous. V was trimmed by 2 bases and J by 5 bases, leaving 12 bases between them. Germline V gene sequence: CDR1 SEHNR, CDR2 FQNEAQ (reference sequence). This CDR3 has 15 residues. The CDR3 sequence is CASSLKQVSTGELFF. DNA of the CDR3: TGTGCCAGCAGCTTAAAGCAGGTATCAACCGGGGAGCTGTTTTTT.

Only one count was recorded for this clone. The chain links TRBV18 to TRBJ2-7; 8 bases line up with TRBD2. The J segment lost 6 bases and the V segment lost 5 bases, leaving 12 bases of the junction unmatched. CDR3 length equals 15 residues. Germline V gene data show CDR1 as KGHSH and CDR2 as LQKENI. The CDR3 DNA sequence: TGTGCCAGCTCATTAAGCGGGAGTGGTACCGGCGAGCAGTACTTC. This gives the protein CASSLSGSGTGEQYF.

A single count supports this clone. This chain joins TRBV7-2 and TRBJ1-5; maybe TRBD1 (5 bases). V lost 5 bases and J 0 bases, leaving 17 bases between the germline ends. The CDR3 has 17 residues. From germline, CDR1 is SGHTA and CDR2 FQGNSA. The CDR3 DNA sequence: TGTGCCAGCAGCCTATCCTCCGGGGGTGGTAGCAATCAGCCCCAGCATTTT. Amino acids: CASSLSSGGGSNQPQHF.